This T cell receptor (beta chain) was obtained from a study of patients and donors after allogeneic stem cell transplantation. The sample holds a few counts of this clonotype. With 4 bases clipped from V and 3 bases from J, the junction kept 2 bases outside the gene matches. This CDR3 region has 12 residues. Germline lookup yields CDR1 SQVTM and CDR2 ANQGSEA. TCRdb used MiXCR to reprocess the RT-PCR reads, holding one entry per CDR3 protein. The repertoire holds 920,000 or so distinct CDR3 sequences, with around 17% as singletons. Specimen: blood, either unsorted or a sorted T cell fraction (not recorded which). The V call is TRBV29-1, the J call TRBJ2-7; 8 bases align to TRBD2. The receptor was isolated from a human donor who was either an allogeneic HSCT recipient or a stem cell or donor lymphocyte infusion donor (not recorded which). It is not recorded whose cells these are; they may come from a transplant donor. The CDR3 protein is CSVGLAGYEQYF. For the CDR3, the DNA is TGCAGCGTTGGTCTAGCGGGCTACGAGCAGTACTTC.